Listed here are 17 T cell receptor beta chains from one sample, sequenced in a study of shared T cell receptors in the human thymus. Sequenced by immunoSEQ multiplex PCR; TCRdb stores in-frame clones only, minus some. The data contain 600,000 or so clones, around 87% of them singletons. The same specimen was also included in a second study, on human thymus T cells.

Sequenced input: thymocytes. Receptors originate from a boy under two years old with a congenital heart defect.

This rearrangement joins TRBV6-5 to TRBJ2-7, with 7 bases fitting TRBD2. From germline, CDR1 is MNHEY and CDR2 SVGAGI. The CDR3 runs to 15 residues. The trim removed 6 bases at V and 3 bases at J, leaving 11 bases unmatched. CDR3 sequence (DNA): TGTGCCAGCAGCCACCCAGCGGGATGGGTCTACGAGCAGTACTTC. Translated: CASSHPAGWVYEQYF.

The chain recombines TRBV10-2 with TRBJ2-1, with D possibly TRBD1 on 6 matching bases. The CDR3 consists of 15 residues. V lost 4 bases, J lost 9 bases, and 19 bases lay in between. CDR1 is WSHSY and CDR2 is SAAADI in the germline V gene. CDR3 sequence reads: CASSARGHGSSEQFF. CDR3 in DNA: TGCGCCAGCAGTGCCCGGGGACACGGGTCAAGTGAGCAGTTCTTC.

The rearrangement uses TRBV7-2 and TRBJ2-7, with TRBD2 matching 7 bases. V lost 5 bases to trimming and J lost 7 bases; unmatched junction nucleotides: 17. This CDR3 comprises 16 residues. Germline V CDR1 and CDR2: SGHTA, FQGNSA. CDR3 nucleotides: TGTGCCAGCAGCCCGGACCTAGCGGAGGGGCTGAGGGAGCAGTACTTC. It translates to CASSPDLAEGLREQYF. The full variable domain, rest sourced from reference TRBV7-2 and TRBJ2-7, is GAGVSQSPSNKVTEKGKDVELRCDPISGHTALYWYRQSLGQGLEFLIYFQGNSAPDKSGLPSDRFSAERTGGSVSTLTIQRTQQEDSAVYLCASSPDLAEGLREQYFGPGTRLTVT.

This chain's CDR3 is CAISETSSDTQYF. In nucleotides, the CDR3 is TGTGCCATCAGTGAGACTAGTTCAGATACGCAGTATTTT. The gene calls are TRBV10-3 and TRBJ2-3; D is perhaps TRBD2 (5 bases). Looked up from germline, CDR1 is ENHRY and CDR2 is SYGVKD. This CDR3 is built from 13 residues. With 2 bases removed from V and 4 bases from J, the gap between germline ends came to 7 bases.

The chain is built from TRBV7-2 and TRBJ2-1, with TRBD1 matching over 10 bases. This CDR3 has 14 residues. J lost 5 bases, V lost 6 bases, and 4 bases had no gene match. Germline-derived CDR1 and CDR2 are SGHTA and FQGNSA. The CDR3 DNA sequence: TGTGCCAGCAGTTCGGACAGGGGGGACAATGAGCAGTTCTTC. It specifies CASSSDRGDNEQFF.

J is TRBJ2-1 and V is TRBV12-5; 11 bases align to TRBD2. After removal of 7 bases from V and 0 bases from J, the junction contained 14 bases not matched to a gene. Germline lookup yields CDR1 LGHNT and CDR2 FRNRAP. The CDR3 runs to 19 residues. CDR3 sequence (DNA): TGTGCTAGTGAGATAAGGGGACTAGCGGAAACTAGCTCCTACAATGAGCAGTTCTTC. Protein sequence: CASEIRGLAETSSYNEQFF.

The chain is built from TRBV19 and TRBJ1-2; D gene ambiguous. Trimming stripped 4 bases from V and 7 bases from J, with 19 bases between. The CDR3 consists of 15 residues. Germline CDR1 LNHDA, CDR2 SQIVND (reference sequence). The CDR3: CASSTHPSYPPGYTF. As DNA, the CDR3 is TGTGCCAGTAGTACCCACCCGTCCTACCCCCCTGGCTACACCTTC.

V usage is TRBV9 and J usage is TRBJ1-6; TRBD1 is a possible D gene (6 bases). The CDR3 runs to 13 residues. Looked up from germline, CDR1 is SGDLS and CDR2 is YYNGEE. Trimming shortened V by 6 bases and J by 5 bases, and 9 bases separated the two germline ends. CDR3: CASKGDDNSPLHF. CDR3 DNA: TGTGCCAGCAAGGGGGATGATAATTCACCCCTCCACTTT.

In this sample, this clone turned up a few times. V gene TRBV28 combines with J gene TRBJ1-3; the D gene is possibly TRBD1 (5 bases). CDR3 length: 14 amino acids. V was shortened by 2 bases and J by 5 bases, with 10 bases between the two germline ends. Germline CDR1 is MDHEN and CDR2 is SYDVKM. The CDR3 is CASSLNRKRNTIYF. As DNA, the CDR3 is TGTGCCAGCAGTTTAAACAGGAAAAGAAACACCATATATTTT.

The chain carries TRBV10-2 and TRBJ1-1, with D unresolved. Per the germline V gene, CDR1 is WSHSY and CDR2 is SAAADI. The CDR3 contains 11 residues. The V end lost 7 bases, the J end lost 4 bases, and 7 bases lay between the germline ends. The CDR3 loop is CASTGFTEAFF. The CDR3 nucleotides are TGCGCCAGCACGGGTTTCACTGAAGCTTTCTTT.

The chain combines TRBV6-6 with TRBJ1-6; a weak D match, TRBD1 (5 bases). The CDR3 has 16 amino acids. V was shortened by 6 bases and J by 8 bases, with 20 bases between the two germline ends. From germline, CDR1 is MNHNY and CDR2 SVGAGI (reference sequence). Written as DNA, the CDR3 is TGTGCCAGCAGAACGGACAATTCTCCTAAAGATTCACCCCTCCACTTT. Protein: CASRTDNSPKDSPLHF.

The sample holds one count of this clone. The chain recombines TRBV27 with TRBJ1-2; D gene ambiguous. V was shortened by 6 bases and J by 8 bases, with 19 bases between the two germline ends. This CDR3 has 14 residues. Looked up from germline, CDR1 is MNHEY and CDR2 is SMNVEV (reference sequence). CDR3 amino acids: CASSPGGLDKGYTF. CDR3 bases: TGTGCCAGCAGCCCTGGTGGGCTCGATAAGGGCTACACCTTC.

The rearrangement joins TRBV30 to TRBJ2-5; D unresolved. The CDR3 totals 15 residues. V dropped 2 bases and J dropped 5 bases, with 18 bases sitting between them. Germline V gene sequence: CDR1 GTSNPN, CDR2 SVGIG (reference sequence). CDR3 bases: TGTGCCTGGAGTAACCCCCCCCCTGGAGCTGAGACCCAGTACTTC. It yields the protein CAWSNPPPGAETQYF.

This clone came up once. The CDR3, as DNA: TGCGCCAGCAGCCAAGATTTGACTAGCGGGAGGAACGAACTTCCCTACAATGAGCAGTTCTTC. Protein: CASSQDLTSGRNELPYNEQFF. The chain employs TRBV4-3 and TRBJ2-1, with 13 bases identical to TRBD2. With 0 bases clipped from V and 2 bases from J, the junction kept 13 bases outside the gene matches. CDR3 length equals 21 residues. CDR1 and CDR2 from the germline V gene are LGHNA and YSLEER.

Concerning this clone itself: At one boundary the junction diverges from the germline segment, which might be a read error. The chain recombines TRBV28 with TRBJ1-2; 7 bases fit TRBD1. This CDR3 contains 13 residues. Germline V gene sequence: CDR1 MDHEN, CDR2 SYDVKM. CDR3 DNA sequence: TGTGCCAGCAGCCCGGACAGGAACTTTGGCTACACCTTC. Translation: CASSPDRNFGYTF.

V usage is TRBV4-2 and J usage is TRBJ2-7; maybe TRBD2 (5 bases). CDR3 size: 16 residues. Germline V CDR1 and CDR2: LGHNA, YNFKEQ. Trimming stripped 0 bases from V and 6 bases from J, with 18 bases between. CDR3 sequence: CASSQDQRRRYIEQYF. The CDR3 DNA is TGTGCCAGCAGCCAAGATCAACGGCGGAGGTATATCGAGCAGTACTTC.

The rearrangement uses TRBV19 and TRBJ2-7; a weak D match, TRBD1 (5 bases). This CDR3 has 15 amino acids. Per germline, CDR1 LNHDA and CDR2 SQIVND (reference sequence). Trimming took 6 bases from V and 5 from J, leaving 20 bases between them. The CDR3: CASSHIIGARDEQYF. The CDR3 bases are TGTGCCAGTAGCCACATCATAGGGGCTCGGGACGAGCAGTACTTC.